The 25 T cell receptor beta chains below all came from one sample that was sequenced in a study of T cells in Graves' hyperthyroidism and ophthalmopathy. From RNA transcripts, TCR beta CDR3 regions were amplified. The HTBI primer set drove a first-round RT-PCR of the TCR CDR3. In TCRdb, the multiplex PCR reads were re-called with MiXCR into one record per CDR3 protein. The table includes some 420,000 distinct CDR3 sequences, approximately 13% detected once. Sequencing was done on a sample of blood. The source is a woman under 30 with Graves' hyperthyroidism.

This clonotype was recorded many times. This rearrangement joins TRBV20-1 to TRBJ2-3; 8 bases agree with TRBD2. J was trimmed by 0 bases and V by 7 bases; bases with no gene match: 6. The CDR3 has 14 amino acids. Germline loops: CDR1 DFQATT, CDR2 SNEGSKA (reference sequence). DNA of the CDR3: TGCAGTGTCTCAATAGCGGGGAGCACAGATACGCAGTATTTT. Encoded protein: CSVSIAGSTDTQYF.

V usage is TRBV28 and J usage is TRBJ2-3, with TRBD2 matching 8 bases. With 3 bases clipped from V and 4 bases from J, the junction kept 6 bases outside the gene matches. Germline-derived CDR1 and CDR2 are MDHEN and SYDVKM. This CDR3 spans 15 amino acids. The CDR3 coding sequence is TGTGCCAGCAGTTTTAGAGCGGGAGATTCAGATACGCAGTATTTT. Translation: CASSFRAGDSDTQYF.

This clonotype showed up many times. V is TRBV29-1 and J is TRBJ2-7; unclear D gene. Germline loops: CDR1 SQVTM, CDR2 ANQGSEA. Trimming left V 7 bases short and J 6 bases short, with 19 bases between. The CDR3 consists of 13 residues. In DNA, the CDR3 is TGCAGCGCCCTAGGTAGGATATCCGGCGAGCAGTACTTC. Translation gives CSALGRISGEQYF.

This clonotype has just one count. The rearrangement joins TRBV19 to TRBJ2-6; TRBD1 matches 10 bases. CDR3 length: 19 residues. The germline gives CDR1 LNHDA, CDR2 SQIVND (reference sequence). The trim removed 0 bases at V and 4 bases at J, leaving 9 bases unmatched. The CDR3 loop is CASSIDPRTGGSGANVLTF. The DNA for the CDR3 is TGTGCCAGTAGTATAGATCCTAGGACAGGGGGTTCAGGGGCCAACGTCCTGACTTTC.

This clonotype was counted ten times or more. V and J are TRBV20-1 and TRBJ2-7, with D possibly being TRBD2 (5 bases). V gave up 3 bases and J gave up 7 bases, with 10 bases separating them. This CDR3 is 11 amino acids long. Germline V gives CDR1 DFQATT, CDR2 SNEGSKA (reference sequence). As DNA, the CDR3 is TGCAGTGCTAGGGGGTCGGGGGAGCAGTACTTC. Translated, it gives CSARGSGEQYF.

This clonotype was detected ten times or more. The gene calls are TRBV28 and TRBJ2-7; no firm D call. The germline V and J ends were trimmed by 5 bases and 9 bases, with 11 bases remaining between them. Germline V gene lookup returns CDR1 MDHEN and CDR2 SYDVKM. The CDR3 covers 11 residues. The CDR3 nucleotides are TGTGCCAGCAGTGGCCCCACCGGGCAGTACTTC. This translates into CASSGPTGQYF.

This clonotype came up many times. V gene TRBV20-1 combines with J gene TRBJ2-7, with D uncertain. V lost 5 bases to trimming and J lost 4 bases, with 21 bases between them. The CDR3 extends over 15 amino acids. Germline assignment: CDR1 DFQATT and CDR2 SNEGSKA (reference sequence). The CDR3 sequence is CSAAPRFEPVYEQYF. The CDR3 DNA follows: TGCAGTGCTGCCCCCCGGTTCGAGCCAGTATACGAGCAGTACTTC.

This clonotype was seen many times. The gene calls are TRBV5-1 and TRBJ1-1; 11 positions match TRBD1. Trimming took 4 bases from V and 7 from J; bases not matched to a gene: 15. This CDR3 comprises 17 residues. Germline V CDR1 and CDR2: SGHRS, YFSETQ. The CDR3 bases are TGCGCCAGCAGCCCTCTCGGACAGGGGGCTTGGCGTAATGAAGCTTTCTTT. Translated: CASSPLGQGAWRNEAFF.

This clonotype was seen repeatedly, ten times or more. The rearrangement links TRBV27 to TRBJ2-2, with D possibly called TRBD1 or TRBD2 (6 bases each). V lost 2 bases to trimming and J lost 6 bases, with 13 bases between them. The CDR3 has 15 amino acids. CDR1 and CDR2 (germline): MNHEY, SMNVEV (reference sequence). DNA for the CDR3: TGTGCCAGCAGTTTAACAGGGAGGAGCGCCGGGGAGCTGTTTTTT. Protein: CASSLTGRSAGELFF.

CDR3 in DNA: TGTGCCAGCAGCGAAAGCGAGCAGTTCTTC. Encoded protein: CASSESEQFF. This chain uses TRBV5-5 with TRBJ2-1; no firm D call. CDR3 length equals 10 residues. V lost 4 bases, J lost 10 bases, and 6 bases lay in between. The germline V gene encodes CDR1 SGHKS and CDR2 YYEKEE (reference sequence).

The rearrangement joins TRBV4-2 to TRBJ1-1; D not certain. There are 13 residues in the CDR3. V was cut by 4 bases and J by 1 base, with 7 bases left in between. Germline assignment: CDR1 LGHNA and CDR2 YNFKEQ. The CDR3 sequence is CASSPFRNTEAFF. CDR3 sequence (DNA): TGTGCCAGCAGCCCCTTTAGGAACACTGAAGCTTTCTTT.

This clonotype was observed a few times. The chain combines TRBV10-3 with TRBJ2-1, with D possibly TRBD2 on 5 matching bases. Germline loops: CDR1 ENHRY, CDR2 SYGVKD. The V end was cut by 11 bases, the J end by 8 bases, with 25 bases between. This CDR3 has 15 residues. The CDR3 spells CASVPESGGSHEQFF. The CDR3 coding sequence is TGTGCCTCGGTGCCAGAATCTGGCGGGTCCCATGAGCAGTTCTTC.

This clonotype was seen a few times. The chain joins TRBV27 to TRBJ2-1, with 13 bases aligning to TRBD2. This CDR3 contains 17 residues. In germline, CDR1 is MNHEY, CDR2 SMNVEV (reference sequence). V gave up 3 bases and J gave up 9 bases; unmatched junction bases: 11. The CDR3 region is CASSFRRPGLAGSEQFF. As DNA, the CDR3 is TGTGCCAGCAGTTTTCGACGACCGGGACTAGCGGGAAGTGAGCAGTTCTTC.

This clonotype was seen more than once but under ten times. The CDR3, as DNA: TGTGCCAGCAGCTCACCCAGGGGGATCAGTTCACCCCTCCACTTT. Translating gives CASSSPRGISSPLHF. The chain combines TRBV7-2 with TRBJ1-6; 7 positions agree with TRBD1. Trimming removed 4 bases from V and 9 bases from J; junction bases left unmatched: 9. CDR3 length: 15 residues. The germline CDR1 and CDR2 sequences are SGHTA and FQGNSA.

This clonotype was found a few times. V is TRBV19 and J is TRBJ2-5; TRBD2 agrees at 10 bases. The CDR3 covers 14 residues. Germline values: CDR1 LNHDA, CDR2 SQIVND (reference sequence). With 4 bases clipped from V and 5 bases from J, the junction kept 4 bases outside the gene matches. For the CDR3, the DNA is TGTGCCAGTAGTAACCTAGCGGGAGACGAGACCCAGTACTTC. The encoded protein is CASSNLAGDETQYF.

The chain joins TRBV2 to TRBJ2-1; 11 bases fit TRBD2. The CDR3 is made up of 15 amino acids. Germline-derived CDR1 and CDR2 are SNHLY and FYNNEI. Unmatched junction bases numbered 7, after V lost 3 bases and J lost 9 bases. CDR3 nucleotide sequence: TGTGCCAGCAGTGAGGGTAGCGGGAGGGCCCCTGAGCAGTTCTTC. It is translated as CASSEGSGRAPEQFF.

The chain recombines TRBV10-1 with TRBJ1-1; no clear D. Per the germline V gene, CDR1 is WNHNN and CDR2 is SYGVQD (reference sequence). Trimming cost V 0 bases and J 4 bases, with 9 bases left between them. This CDR3 is built from 14 residues. This CDR3 is CASSESRGVTEAFF. For the CDR3, the DNA is TGCGCCAGCAGTGAGTCGCGGGGAGTCACTGAAGCTTTCTTT.

Many counts were recorded for this clonotype. V is TRBV3-1 and J is TRBJ2-2; D is undetermined. There are 14 residues in the CDR3. The V gene lost 0 bases and the J gene lost 6 bases, with 8 bases spanning the gap. Germline CDR1 reads LGHDT; CDR2 reads YNNKEL (reference sequence). CDR3 bases: TGTGCCAGCAGCCAAGATTCTGTGGCCGGGGAGCTGTTTTTT. This encodes CASSQDSVAGELFF.

This clonotype occurred a few times. This rearrangement joins TRBV20-1 to TRBJ2-7, with D hard to call. CDR3 length equals 12 residues. Trimming cost V 6 bases and J 3 bases, with 12 bases left between them. The germline V gene has CDR1 DFQATT and CDR2 SNEGSKA (reference sequence). In DNA form, the CDR3 reads TGCAGTGCCCAGGACCCCTTCTACGAGCAGTACTTC. It specifies CSAQDPFYEQYF.

This clonotype was detected only a few times. The junction shows a germline mismatch at one end, possibly a read error. This chain uses TRBV5-1 with TRBJ1-2, with 9 nucleotides matching TRBD1. The CDR3 has 14 amino acids. Germline V lookup: CDR1 SGHRS, CDR2 YFSETQ. The CDR3 reads CAGSTGQGNYGYTF. The DNA of the CDR3 is TGCGCCGGCAGCACGGGACAGGGAAACTATGGCTACACCTTC. Complete variable domain (other parts from reference TRBV5-1 and TRBJ1-2): KAGVTQTPRYLIKTRGQQVTLSCSPISGHRSVSWYQQTPGQGLQFLFEYFSETQRNKGNFPGRFSGRQFSNSRSEMNVSTLELGDSALYLCAGSTGQGNYGYTFGSGTRLTVV.

In its sample, this clonotype was seen many times. DNA of the CDR3: TGTGCCAGCAGCTCCGGGCCCCGTCGGGAGCAGTACTTC. Its translation is CASSSGPRREQYF. The chain employs TRBV11-1 and TRBJ2-7; no reliable D call. The germline CDR1 and CDR2 sequences are SGHAT and FQDESV (reference sequence). The CDR3 contains 13 residues. Trimming removed 4 bases at V and 7 bases at J, with 14 bases between. The variable domain in full, with the rest retrieved from reference TRBV11-1 and TRBJ2-7, is EAEVAQSPRYKITEKSQAVAFWCDPISGHATLYWYRQILGQGPELLVQFQDESVVDDSQLPKDRFSAERLKGVDSTLKIQPAELGDSAMYLCASSSGPRREQYFGPGTRLTVT.

This clonotype was seen a handful of times. J is TRBJ2-7 and V is TRBV18; 9 bases map to TRBD2. V lost 6 bases to trimming and J lost 3 bases; unmatched junction nucleotides: 15. The length of the CDR3 is 17 residues. Per germline, CDR1 KGHSH and CDR2 LQKENI. This CDR3 reads CASSTTLAGESLYEQYF. Written as DNA, the CDR3 is TGTGCCAGCTCTACGACCTTAGCGGGAGAAAGTCTCTACGAGCAGTACTTC.

This clonotype was recorded many times. The chain employs TRBV5-1 and TRBJ2-3; 7 bases map to TRBD2. The germline CDR1 and CDR2 sequences are SGHRS and YFSETQ. This CDR3 has 16 residues. V gave up 2 bases and J gave up 6 bases; unmatched junction bases: 12. The CDR3 spells CASSFSAGVKLDTQYF. The CDR3 nucleotides are TGCGCCAGCAGCTTTTCGGCGGGAGTCAAGTTGGATACGCAGTATTTT.

This clonotype was observed many times. The gene calls are TRBV27 and TRBJ2-5; D perhaps matches TRBD2 (6 bases). The CDR3 is 15 residues long. CDR1 and CDR2 from the germline V gene are MNHEY and SMNVEV (reference sequence). V dropped 4 bases and J dropped 4 bases, with 16 bases sitting between them. CDR3: CASSSPGTQRETQYF. In nucleotides, the CDR3 is TGTGCCAGCAGTTCCCCCGGGACTCAGAGAGAGACCCAGTACTTC.

This chain joins TRBV20-1 and TRBJ2-1; D remains ambiguous. Trimming removed 4 bases from V and 8 bases from J, with 6 bases in between. The length of the CDR3 is 10 residues. The germline gives CDR1 DFQATT, CDR2 SNEGSKA (reference sequence). As DNA, the CDR3 is TGCAGTGCTATGGGCGATGAGCAGTTCTTC. Residues: CSAMGDEQFF.